These 9 T cell receptor beta chains originate from one sample sequenced in a study of Graves' ophthalmopathy and Graves' hyperthyroidism. For repertoire sequencing, the TCR beta CDR3 regions were amplified from RNA transcripts. Scientists carried out first-round RT-PCR using HTBI primers and then a second-round multiplex PCR. MiXCR, run by TCRdb on the multiplex PCR reads, gives a single entry per CDR3 protein. The sample lists over a million distinct CDR3 sequences, 35% to 40% occurring once. The specimen sequenced was peripheral blood or thyroid tissue (not recorded which). All receptors come from an adult man with Graves' hyperthyroidism.

The V gene is TRBV9, the J gene TRBJ2-7; 8 bases are a match to TRBD1. This CDR3 is built from 14 residues. Unmatched junction bases numbered 6, after V lost 0 bases and J lost 7 bases. The V gene's germline CDR1 is SGDLS and CDR2 YYNGEE. The CDR3 DNA follows: TGTGCCAGCAGCGTAGGGCAGGGGGCTGGAGAGCAGTACTTC. Its translation: CASSVGQGAGEQYF.

This chain uses TRBV11-1 with TRBJ1-4, with 8 bases fitting TRBD1. Germline V CDR1 and CDR2: SGHAT, FQDESV (reference sequence). J lost 7 bases, V lost 5 bases, and 9 bases had no gene match. The CDR3 loop spans 15 amino acids. CDR3 coding DNA: TGTGCCAGCAGCCCCAGGACAGGGCCGGGTGAAAAACTGTTTTTT. Translation gives CASSPRTGPGEKLFF.

DNA for the CDR3: TGTGCCAGCAGCCACCCGGTCGTCGGGGAGCTGTTTTTT. It codes for CASSHPVVGELFF. The chain links TRBV19 to TRBJ2-2; D gene uncertain. This CDR3 is 13 amino acids long. V lost 9 bases to trimming and J lost 7 bases, with 15 bases between them. Per germline, CDR1 LNHDA and CDR2 SQIVND (reference sequence). The variable domain in full, completed from reference TRBV19 and TRBJ2-2, reads DGGITQSPKYLFRKEGQNVTLSCEQNLNHDAMYWYRQDPGQGLRLIYYSQIVNDFQKGDIAEGYSVSREKKESFPLTVTSAQKNPTAFYLCASSHPVVGELFFGEGSRLTVL.

There are many counts of this clonotype. The chain combines TRBV5-1 with TRBJ2-2, with TRBD2 identical over 8 bases. CDR3 length: 15 residues. V trimming: 5 bases; J trimming: 4 bases; junction bases outside the gene matches: 7. The germline V gene has CDR1 SGHRS and CDR2 YFSETQ. CDR3 in amino acids: CASREGLGGTGELFF. The CDR3 nucleotides read TGCGCCAGCAGAGAGGGACTAGGTGGCACCGGGGAGCTGTTTTTT.

This clonotype was seen at least ten times. This rearrangement joins TRBV14 to TRBJ2-5; TRBD1 is a possible D gene (5 bases). CDR1 and CDR2 from the germline V gene are SGHDN and FVKESK. Trimming stripped 4 bases from V and 4 bases from J, with 16 bases between. The length of the CDR3 is 15 residues. The chain's CDR3 is CASSPELGRTETQYF. For the CDR3, the DNA is TGTGCCAGCAGCCCCGAATTGGGGCGGACAGAGACCCAGTACTTC.

The V and J genes are TRBV20-1 and TRBJ2-5; weak D call: TRBD1 (5 bases). The CDR3 has 14 amino acids. Trimming took off 0 bases at V and 5 bases at J, with 13 bases between the two ends. Germline lookup yields CDR1 DFQATT and CDR2 SNEGSKA (reference sequence). The CDR3 loop is CSARDWGRMETQYF. In DNA, the CDR3 is TGCAGTGCTAGAGATTGGGGCCGGATGGAGACCCAGTACTTC.

This clonotype occurred many times. The chain is built from TRBV20-1 and TRBJ2-5; a weak D match, TRBD1 (6 bases). The CDR3 contains 12 residues. From germline, CDR1 is DFQATT and CDR2 SNEGSKA (reference sequence). The ends were cut back, 2 bases at V and 4 bases at J, with 8 bases in the middle. CDR3 sequence (DNA): TGCAGTGCTAGATTCAGGGGAGAGACCCAGTACTTC. Its translation is CSARFRGETQYF.

This clonotype was seen only a few times. The chain couples TRBV5-6 to TRBJ1-1; D is possibly TRBD1 (6 bases). With 1 base removed from V and 4 bases from J, the gap between germline ends came to 17 bases. This CDR3 contains 16 residues. CDR1 and CDR2 (germline): SGHDT, YYEEEE. CDR3 DNA: TGTGCCAGCAGCTTGATGTTGTTGGGGGCTGGCACTGAAGCTTTCTTT. This encodes CASSLMLLGAGTEAFF.

The genes are TRBV5-1 and TRBJ2-5; TRBD1 agrees at 9 bases. Looked up from germline, CDR1 is SGHRS and CDR2 is YFSETQ. J gave up 5 bases and V 4 bases, and 12 bases lay outside the gene matches. The CDR3 covers 16 residues. CDR3 nucleotides: TGCGCCAGCAGCGTAACCGGGACAGGGTTTTACGAGACCCAGTACTTC. It translates to CASSVTGTGFYETQYF.